A selection of T cell receptor beta chains follows, all from one sample in a study of T cell repertoires in cytomegalovirus infection. TCRdb passed the reads through MiXCR, listing each CDR3 protein once. The sample shows some 200,000 distinct CDR3 sequences, roughly a fifth of them seen only once. Source material: PBMCs. The receptors originated from a human donor in good health (CMV status not recorded). Some clones in this sample may be carry-over from other donors' samples. The CDR3 runs from the conserved cysteine through the conserved F or W.

J | V | CDR3
TRBJ2-5 | TRBV28 | CASRRGWETQYF
TRBJ2-6 | TRBV12-3/TRBV12-4 | CASSFSGTGANVLTF
TRBJ1-4 | TRBV28 | CASTVGSEKLFF
TRBJ2-5 | TRBV28 | CASSLDRVIETQYF
TRBJ1-4 | TRBV7-9 | CASSPRTGDIGNEKLFF
TRBJ1-4 | TRBV6-1 | CASGGSPSGEKLFF
TRBJ2-1 | TRBV7-6 | CASSLGSGANNEQFF
TRBJ1-1 | TRBV2 | CASSPGGRSGTEAFF
TRBJ1-1 | TRBV12-3/TRBV12-4 | CASSRQEMNTEAFF
TRBJ2-7 | TRBV7-9 | CASSSPHGYEQYF
TRBJ1-6 | TRBV6-6 | CASSPARHYNSPLHF
TRBJ2-6 | TRBV4-2 | CASSHSGGVSGANVLTF
TRBJ1-4 | TRBV28 | CASSFGGQGGEKLFF
TRBJ2-7 | TRBV7-9 | CASSPAGWVSPEYF
TRBJ2-7 | TRBV6-5 | CASAPQQGISYEQYF
TRBJ2-1 | TRBV19 | CASSTPRSSPLTHSSYNEQFF
TRBJ2-1 | TRBV7-2 | CTSSVTSGGYNEQFF
TRBJ1-5 | TRBV12-3/TRBV12-4 | CASSTLNPPGSLQHF
TRBJ2-7 | TRBV6-5 | CATQADSFRYEQYF
TRBJ2-2 | TRBV28 | CASSFPYGGDANTGELFF
TRBJ1-2 | TRBV5-1 | CASSREGQDYGYTF
TRBJ2-5 | TRBV7-2 | CASSVWTGGQETQYF
TRBJ1-5 | TRBV20-1 | CSASAGTGTPNQPQHF
TRBJ1-4 | TRBV14 | CASSNSGTGTVYNEKLFF
TRBJ2-3 | TRBV4-1 | CASSQASRRERTDTQYF
TRBJ2-1 | TRBV12-3/TRBV12-4 | CASSLGLAVNEQFF
TRBJ2-5 | TRBV20-1 | CSARDGTGAGLTQYF
TRBJ2-1 | TRBV12-3/TRBV12-4 | CASSLEALEQFF
TRBJ1-3 | TRBV28 | CASSFMSLRFGNTIYF
TRBJ1-5 | TRBV6-2/TRBV6-3 | CASKSGQGSNQPQHF
TRBJ2-7 | TRBV7-9 | CASSLGPPIYEQYF
TRBJ2-4 | TRBV6-2/TRBV6-3 | CASSDQGHTSEGAKNIQYF
TRBJ2-7 | TRBV5-1 | CASSSGIGGSSYEQYF
TRBJ2-2 | TRBV19 | CASSIAVGSGSAGELFF
TRBJ1-5 | TRBV12-3/TRBV12-4 | CASSWTAGESNQPQHF
TRBJ2-7 | TRBV7-2 | CASTWDRDFYEQYF
TRBJ2-1 | TRBV12-3/TRBV12-4 | CASSLVLLGRNEQFF
TRBJ1-1 | TRBV18 | CASSPKANTEAFF
TRBJ1-1 | TRBV2 | CASSEVVGYTEAFF
TRBJ1-1 | TRBV29-1 | CSVDRAGTEAFF
TRBJ1-4 | TRBV6-2/TRBV6-3 | CASRSTGGTTGKLFF
TRBJ1-5 | TRBV7-2 | CASSHGTANQPQHF
TRBJ2-1 | TRBV7-6 | CASSSRKDWGNEQFF
TRBJ2-3 | TRBV6-6 | CASSTRDRGRTDTQYF
TRBJ2-3 | TRBV4-2 | CASSLESPPRTDTQYF
TRBJ2-2 | TRBV2 | CASSGERTGELFF
TRBJ2-3 | TRBV6-2/TRBV6-3 | CASRTGGSADTQYF
TRBJ2-1 | TRBV7-3 | CASSQHSGRGLYNEQFF
TRBJ2-7 | TRBV6-2/TRBV6-3 | CASRPGGTSGSYEQYF
TRBJ2-5 | TRBV6-2/TRBV6-3 | CASSRQGQQETQYF
TRBJ1-1 | TRBV7-9 | CASSPPAGQVNTEAFF
TRBJ1-5 | TRBV19 | CASWTGGRNQPQHF
TRBJ1-5 | TRBV23-1 | CASSQSEGQGQEGSNQPQHF
TRBJ1-1 | TRBV11-3 | CASSVTGTMNTEAFF
TRBJ1-6 | TRBV5-1 | CASSLAGDRNSPLHF
TRBJ1-2 | TRBV7-2 | CASSLSRGGVIYGYTF
TRBJ1-5 | TRBV12-3/TRBV12-4 | CASRGLSNQPQHF
TRBJ2-1 | TRBV20-1 | CSADPGLAGNEQFF